Listed here are 28 T cell receptor beta chains from one sample, sequenced in a study of T cell responses to AZD1222 COVID-19 vaccine. Repertoires were generated with immunoSEQ multiplex PCR, while TCRdb's copy carries only in-frame clones and drops some. The table includes 150,000 or so clones, roughly 92% detected once. This specimen was peripheral blood, taken on day 0 of AZD1222 vaccination. The receptors originated from an adult in good health.

The V gene is TRBV7-2, the J gene TRBJ2-7; 9 bases align to TRBD2. This CDR3 has 16 amino acids. Germline CDR1 reads SGHTA; CDR2 reads FQGNSA. V dropped 0 bases and J dropped 2; count of bases not matched to a gene: 5. The CDR3 DNA reads as TGTGCCAGCAGCTTAGCTCCAGCGGGGGGTACCTACGAGCAGTACTTC. Amino acid sequence: CASSLAPAGGTYEQYF. Combining the CDR3 with reference TRBV7-2 and TRBJ2-7 gives the whole variable domain GAGVSQSPSNKVTEKGKDVELRCDPISGHTALYWYRQSLGQGLEFLIYFQGNSAPDKSGLPSDRFSAERTGGSVSTLTIQRTQQEDSAVYLCASSLAPAGGTYEQYFGPGTRLTVT.

The chain links TRBV3-1 (or the pseudogene TRBV3-2) to TRBJ2-1, with D perhaps matching TRBD2 (5 bases). Trimming stripped 0 bases from V and 6 bases from J, with 9 bases between. The CDR3 sequence is 14 residues long. Per germline, CDR1 LGHDT and CDR2 YNNKEL (reference sequence). CDR3 loop: CASSQDGGTNEQFF. DNA for the CDR3: TGTGCCAGCAGCCAAGACGGAGGTACCAATGAGCAGTTCTTC.

The rearrangement joins TRBV7-9 to TRBJ1-2; TRBD1 might be the D (5 bases). The germline V gene has CDR1 SEHNR and CDR2 FQNEAQ (reference sequence). V lost 5 bases and J lost 8, with 15 bases in between. The CDR3 has 13 residues. CDR3 nucleotide sequence: TGTGCCAGCAGCCCCGGGGGGGGTATGGGCTACACCTTC. It yields the protein CASSPGGGMGYTF. The full variable domain, with the rest looked up from reference TRBV7-9 and TRBJ1-2, is DTGVSQNPRHKITKRGQNVTFRCDPISEHNRLYWYRQTLGQGPEFLTYFQNEAQLEKSRLLSDRFSAERPKGSFSTLEIQRTEQGDSAMYLCASSPGGGMGYTFGSGTRLTVV.

V gene TRBV7-2 combines with J gene TRBJ2-3, with 8 nucleotides matching TRBD2. CDR1 SGHTA and CDR2 FQGNSA come from the germline V gene. The CDR3 runs 16 residues. The ends lost 1 base at V and 1 base at J; junction bases unmatched: 4. The CDR3 loop is CASSLDSGGRTDTQYF. CDR3 sequence (DNA): TGTGCCAGCAGCTTAGACTCGGGAGGGCGCACAGATACGCAGTATTTT.

Notes on this clone: Other DNA sequences in the sample encode the same CDR3. The V gene is TRBV2, the J gene TRBJ1-5; 7 bases are shared with TRBD1. Germline V gene lookup returns CDR1 SNHLY and CDR2 FYNNEI. This CDR3 region has 15 residues. V gave up 4 bases and J gave up 2 bases; unmatched junction bases: 5. CDR3 coding DNA: TGTGCCAGCAGTGTGTCAGGACAGGGCAATCAGCCCCAGCATTTT. Its translation is CASSVSGQGNQPQHF.

The chain combines TRBV5-1 with TRBJ2-3, with 9 bases matching TRBD1. Trimming removed 0 bases from V and 4 bases from J; junction bases left unmatched: 6. The germline V gene encodes CDR1 SGHRS and CDR2 YFSETQ. The CDR3 spans 16 residues. This chain's CDR3 is CASSLEGTGMADTQYF. CDR3 DNA sequence: TGCGCCAGCAGCTTGGAGGGGACAGGGATGGCAGATACGCAGTATTTT.

The rearrangement links TRBV7-9 to TRBJ2-7, with 12 bases fitting TRBD2. After removal of 10 bases from V and 6 bases from J, the junction contained 16 bases not matched to a gene. Germline V gene data show CDR1 as SEHNR and CDR2 as FQNEAQ (reference sequence). The CDR3 is 16 residues long. CDR3 amino acids: CANPPDRLAGDPEQYF. The CDR3 DNA reads as TGTGCCAACCCCCCAGATCGACTAGCGGGAGACCCCGAGCAGTACTTC. Looking up the rest from reference TRBV7-9 and TRBJ2-7 gives the full variable domain: DTGVSQNPRHKITKRGQNVTFRCDPISEHNRLYWYRQTLGQGPEFLTYFQNEAQLEKSRLLSDRFSAERPKGSFSTLEIQRTEQGDSAMYLCANPPDRLAGDPEQYFGPGTRLTVT.

This clone showed up just once. The chain has TRBV28 and TRBJ1-4; no definite D call. Germline values: CDR1 MDHEN, CDR2 SYDVKM. Trimming removed 2 bases from V and 3 bases from J, with 10 bases in between. The CDR3 runs 15 residues. In DNA, the CDR3 is TGTGCCAGCAGTTTAGTCGGGAGTTCTAATGAAAAACTGTTTTTT. Translating it yields CASSLVGSSNEKLFF.

The V and J genes are TRBV12-3 or TRBV12-4 and TRBJ1-1; D is unclear. This CDR3 is built from 13 residues. V lost 5 bases and J 8 bases, leaving 15 bases between the germline ends. As DNA, the CDR3 is TGTGCCAGCAGTCCCTCGGACCGCGCCGAAGCTTTCTTT. Protein sequence: CASSPSDRAEAFF.

The chain has TRBV6-4 and TRBJ2-3, with 12 positions matching TRBD1. Germline values: CDR1 MRHNA, CDR2 SNTAGT. The CDR3 is 15 residues long. V trimming: 3 bases; J trimming: 2 bases; junction bases outside the gene matches: 0. The CDR3 coding sequence is TGTGCCAGCAGTGAGGGACAGGGGGCCACAGATACGCAGTATTTT. Its translation: CASSEGQGATDTQYF.

J is TRBJ1-1 and V is TRBV28; D ambiguous. Trimming pared 4 bases from V and 3 bases from J, leaving 12 bases between. The CDR3 runs 14 residues. Germline V CDR1 and CDR2: MDHEN, SYDVKM. The CDR3 bases are TGTGCCAGCAGTTGGGAGGGCAGGTACACTGAAGCTTTCTTT. Translation: CASSWEGRYTEAFF.

The chain carries TRBV3-1 (or the pseudogene TRBV3-2) and TRBJ1-2; maybe TRBD1 (5 bases). CDR3 size: 13 residues. Germline V gene sequence: CDR1 LGHDT, CDR2 YNNKEL (reference sequence). Trimming removed 1 base from V and 6 bases from J, with 9 bases in between. CDR3 DNA: TGTGCCAGCAGCCAAGCGGGAGGGGATGGCTACACCTTC. Translated: CASSQAGGDGYTF.

The chain carries TRBV4-1 and TRBJ1-2; maybe TRBD1 (6 bases). The CDR3 extends over 14 amino acids. The germline gives CDR1 MGHRA, CDR2 YSYEKL. Trimming cost V 1 base and J 3 bases, with 9 bases left between them. The CDR3 coding sequence is TGCGCCAGCAGCCAAGTACAGGGTGACTATGGCTACACCTTC. Translated, it gives CASSQVQGDYGYTF.

This chain connects TRBV5-6 to TRBJ1-1; TRBD1 aligns across 7 bases. Germline lookup yields CDR1 SGHDT and CDR2 YYEEEE. Germline trimming cut 5 bases from V and 8 bases from J; bases unmatched to any gene: 6. The CDR3 length is 12 residues. CDR3 sequence: CASSLQGREAFF. CDR3 in DNA: TGTGCCAGCAGTTTACAGGGGCGGGAAGCTTTCTTT.

CDR3 sequence (DNA): TGCAGCGTTGAAGGAGCCAGGGCTGGCTACAATGAGCAGTTCTTC. It is translated as CSVEGARAGYNEQFF. The chain couples TRBV29-1 to TRBJ2-1, with D maybe TRBD1 (5 bases). The germline gives CDR1 SQVTM, CDR2 ANQGSEA. Trimming took 1 base from V and 3 from J, leaving 13 bases between them. The CDR3 extends over 15 amino acids.

V gene TRBV27 combines with J gene TRBJ1-6; D not resolved. CDR3 size: 12 residues. Germline V gene lookup returns CDR1 MNHEY and CDR2 SMNVEV (reference sequence). Trimming removed 0 bases at V and 13 bases at J, with 7 bases between. This CDR3 reads CASSLSGRPLHF. CDR3 coding DNA: TGTGCCAGCAGTTTATCGGGCCGGCCCCTCCACTTT.

V gene TRBV11-2 combines with J gene TRBJ1-6; D gene uncertain. The ends were cut back, 4 bases at V and 7 bases at J, with 5 bases in the middle. Germline V gene lookup returns CDR1 SGHAT and CDR2 FQNNGV. The CDR3 is 12 amino acids. The CDR3 DNA sequence: TGTGCCAGCAGCTCCCGGAATTCACCCCTCCACTTT. Translating gives CASSSRNSPLHF. Using reference TRBV11-2 and TRBJ1-6 for the parts outside the CDR3, the full variable domain is EAGVAQSPRYKIIEKRQSVAFWCNPISGHATLYWYQQILGQGPKLLIQFQNNGVVDDSQLPKDRFSAERLKGVDSTLKIQPAKLEDSAVYLCASSSRNSPLHFGNGTRLTVT.

This CDR3 is CASSLKNEQFF. The CDR3 coding sequence is TGCGCCAGCAGCTTGAAGAATGAGCAGTTCTTC. The J gene is TRBJ2-1, the V gene TRBV5-1, with D unclear. The CDR3 covers 11 residues. Trimming removed 1 base at V and 7 bases at J, with 3 bases between. Germline V gives CDR1 SGHRS, CDR2 YFSETQ.

The V gene is TRBV12-3 or TRBV12-4, the J gene TRBJ2-5, with D perhaps TRBD1 (5 bases). The CDR3 spans 13 residues. The V end was cut by 6 bases, the J end by 1 base, with 9 bases between. The DNA of the CDR3 is TGTGCCAGCAGGGAGACAGCCCAAGAGACCCAGTACTTC. It translates to CASRETAQETQYF.

This sequence joins TRBV19 and TRBJ2-2; D is possibly TRBD1 (5 bases). Germline values: CDR1 LNHDA, CDR2 SQIVND (reference sequence). V lost 7 bases and J 6 bases, leaving 12 bases between the germline ends. The CDR3 is 13 amino acids. The CDR3 loop reads CASKSGPAGELFF. DNA for the CDR3: TGTGCCAGTAAATCAGGGCCCGCCGGGGAGCTGTTTTTT. Full variable domain (outside the CDR3, taken from reference TRBV19 and TRBJ2-2): DGGITQSPKYLFRKEGQNVTLSCEQNLNHDAMYWYRQDPGQGLRLIYYSQIVNDFQKGDIAEGYSVSREKKESFPLTVTSAQKNPTAFYLCASKSGPAGELFFGEGSRLTVL.

The rearrangement links TRBV4-2 to TRBJ1-1; 7 bases are shared with TRBD1. There are 14 residues in the CDR3. The ends lost 1 base at V and 1 base at J; junction bases unmatched: 0. The V gene's germline CDR1 is LGHNA and CDR2 YNFKEQ. The CDR3 nucleotides are TGTGCCAGCAGCCAAGGACAGGGGAACACTGAAGCTTTCTTT. This codes for CASSQGQGNTEAFF.

The J gene is TRBJ2-2, the V gene TRBV2; D gene uncertain. Germline V lookup: CDR1 SNHLY, CDR2 FYNNEI. The germline V and J ends were trimmed by 3 bases and 7 bases, with 15 bases remaining between them. This CDR3 comprises 15 residues. CDR3 DNA: TGTGCCAGCAGTGACTCGGGCCGAGGTGGCGGGGAGCTGTTTTTT. Protein sequence: CASSDSGRGGGELFF.

V usage is TRBV27 and J usage is TRBJ2-7; D unresolved. Trimming cost V 3 bases and J 2 bases, with 8 bases left between them. The CDR3 is 13 residues long. CDR1 is MNHEY and CDR2 is SMNVEV in the germline V gene (reference sequence). DNA for the CDR3: TGTGCCAGCAGTTTGGACGGCACCTACGAGCAGTACTTC. As protein: CASSLDGTYEQYF.

The chain employs TRBV7-9 and TRBJ1-1, with D maybe TRBD1 (5 bases). V was clipped by 5 bases and J by 3 bases, with 7 bases between them. The germline CDR1 and CDR2 sequences are SEHNR and FQNEAQ (reference sequence). The CDR3 is 12 residues long. CDR3 amino acids: CASSPRDTEAFF. DNA of the CDR3: TGTGCCAGCAGCCCCAGGGACACTGAAGCTTTCTTT.

The rearrangement uses TRBV27 and TRBJ1-5; D is undetermined. Deletions cut 5 bases from V and 7 bases from J, with 21 bases between. Germline V lookup: CDR1 MNHEY, CDR2 SMNVEV (reference sequence). CDR3 length: 16 amino acids. The CDR3 bases are TGTGCCAGCAGTCCCCCACCCTTCAAATATGGGCAGCCCCAGCATTTT. It encodes CASSPPPFKYGQPQHF.

V and J are TRBV4-1 and TRBJ1-4; D ambiguous. In germline, CDR1 is MGHRA, CDR2 YSYEKL. Trimming pared 2 bases from V and 2 bases from J, leaving 21 bases between. This CDR3 region has 19 residues. CDR3: CASSQLAAERFSTNEKLFF. The CDR3 region has the DNA TGCGCCAGCAGCCAACTCGCGGCAGAGAGGTTTTCGACTAATGAAAAACTGTTTTTT.

The genes are TRBV19 and TRBJ1-4; unclear D gene. CDR3 length equals 16 residues. V lost 5 bases and J lost 8, with 21 bases in between. Per the germline V gene, CDR1 is LNHDA and CDR2 is SQIVND (reference sequence). Written as DNA, the CDR3 is TGTGCCAGTAGTCCCTCCGGCCAACCCTTTGAGGAAAAACTGTTTTTT. Protein: CASSPSGQPFEEKLFF.

V and J are TRBV29-1 and TRBJ1-3; no clear D gene. Germline loops: CDR1 SQVTM, CDR2 ANQGSEA. This CDR3 region has 15 residues. The V and J ends lost 6 bases and 4 bases respectively, with 19 bases between them. The CDR3 loop reads CSVEAHPASGNTIYF. Here the CDR3 DNA reads TGCAGCGTGGAGGCGCATCCTGCGTCCGGAAACACCATATATTTT.